Presented here are 17 T cell receptor beta chains from one specimen sequenced in a study of blood T cell repertoires in COVID-19. Profiled with immunoSEQ multiplex PCR; TCRdb holds only in-frame clones, not every one. The sample gives 150,000 to 200,000 clones, approximately 91% of which show up once; under 0.85% is in the top ten. Sequencing was carried out using PBMCs or T cells enriched from blood (not recorded which). The source of these receptors is a woman aged 18-29 years who had recovered from COVID-19.

V and J are TRBV2 and TRBJ1-6; 10 nucleotides agree with TRBD1. The CDR3 runs 14 residues. Trimming cost V 6 bases and J 10 bases; bases outside gene matches: 6. Looked up from germline, CDR1 is SNHLY and CDR2 is FYNNEI. This CDR3 reads CASREGTGVSPLHF. The CDR3 DNA reads as TGTGCCAGCAGGGAGGGGACAGGGGTATCACCCCTCCACTTT.

This rearrangement joins TRBV12-3 or TRBV12-4 to TRBJ1-1; possible D gene TRBD1, 5 bases. The CDR3 sequence is 13 residues long. The V gene lost 4 bases and the J gene lost 1 base, with 7 bases spanning the gap. The CDR3 spells CASSSQANTEAFF. DNA for the CDR3: TGTGCCAGCAGTTCACAGGCGAACACTGAAGCTTTCTTT.

V is TRBV5-6 and J is TRBJ2-7; TRBD1 matches at 7 bases. The V gene end was trimmed by 5 bases and the J gene end by 3 bases; junction bases not matched to a gene: 11. The germline V gene encodes CDR1 SGHDT and CDR2 YYEEEE. This CDR3 contains 15 residues. The CDR3 DNA reads TGTGCCAGCAGGCCCGACAGGGAAGGGAGCTACGAGCAGTACTTC. Protein sequence: CASRPDREGSYEQYF.

The V gene is TRBV5-4, the J gene TRBJ2-7; 8 nucleotides align to TRBD2. Unmatched junction bases numbered 7, after V lost 1 base and J lost 4 bases. This CDR3 is 15 amino acids long. Germline V lookup: CDR1 SGHNT, CDR2 YYREEE (reference sequence). CDR3 amino acids: CASSLRAGGPYEQYF. CDR3 sequence (DNA): TGTGCCAGCAGCTTGAGGGCGGGAGGCCCTTACGAGCAGTACTTC.

This clone was observed a few times. This chain joins TRBV12-3 or TRBV12-4 and TRBJ1-5; D remains ambiguous. V shed 3 bases and J shed 7 bases, with 10 bases lying between them. This CDR3 region has 13 residues. The CDR3 DNA follows: TGTGCCAGCAGTTTCTTTCAGTTGCAGCCCCAGCATTTT. It codes for CASSFFQLQPQHF.

The V and J genes are TRBV19 and TRBJ1-2; 8 nucleotides agree with TRBD1. Per germline, CDR1 LNHDA and CDR2 SQIVND (reference sequence). CDR3 size: 15 residues. The V gene end was trimmed by 9 bases and the J gene end by 4 bases; junction bases not matched to a gene: 13. The CDR3 here is CASREAPGQAYGYTF. The CDR3 DNA reads as TGTGCCAGCCGCGAGGCCCCGGGACAGGCCTATGGCTACACCTTC.

The chain has TRBV19 and TRBJ1-1; unclear D gene. Deletions cut 3 bases from V and 1 base from J, with 6 bases between. In germline, CDR1 is LNHDA, CDR2 SQIVND (reference sequence). CDR3 length: 13 amino acids. CDR3 in DNA: TGTGCCAGTAGTATTCTAGAGAACACTGAAGCTTTCTTT. Its protein product is CASSILENTEAFF.

The chain links TRBV27 to TRBJ2-3, with a tentative D call TRBD1 (6 bases). Trimming stripped 1 base from V and 0 bases from J, with 14 bases between. CDR1 MNHEY and CDR2 SMNVEV come from the germline V gene (reference sequence). This CDR3 contains 17 residues. The CDR3 coding sequence is TGTGCCAGCAGTTTATTTTTCGGGACAACTAGCACAGATACGCAGTATTTT. It translates to CASSLFFGTTSTDTQYF.

This rearrangement joins TRBV27 to TRBJ2-2, with 7 nucleotides matching TRBD2. CDR1 is MNHEY, CDR2 SMNVEV, per germline (reference sequence). This CDR3 is built from 19 residues. V shed 4 bases and J 6 bases; nucleotides not matched to a gene: 20. Written as DNA, the CDR3 is TGTGCCAGCAGTTCCCCCAGTAGGGAGAAGCGGGGAGTCGCCGGGGAGCTGTTTTTT. This sequence encodes CASSSPSREKRGVAGELFF.

J is TRBJ2-3 and V is TRBV28; 7 bases map to TRBD1. The J segment lost 2 bases and the V segment lost 10 bases, leaving 9 bases of the junction unmatched. From germline, CDR1 is MDHEN and CDR2 SYDVKM. The CDR3 loop spans 14 amino acids. The CDR3 DNA sequence: TGTGCCATCTTTGACAGGGAGTCCACAGATACGCAGTATTTT. Amino acid sequence: CAIFDRESTDTQYF.

The chain employs TRBV7-2 and TRBJ2-1, with D maybe TRBD2 (6 bases). Germline CDR1 SGHTA, CDR2 FQGNSA. V lost 5 bases to trimming and J lost 5 bases, with 16 bases between them. This CDR3 comprises 15 residues. CDR3 bases: TGTGCCAGCAGCCCCGGAGGGCGGCGAAACAATGAGCAGTTCTTC. Translating gives CASSPGGRRNNEQFF.

The chain recombines TRBV27 with TRBJ2-1; the match to TRBD1 covers 7 bases. Trimming took 6 bases from V and 2 from J; bases not matched to a gene: 4. The CDR3 extends over 14 amino acids. Per germline, CDR1 MNHEY and CDR2 SMNVEV (reference sequence). The CDR3 DNA sequence: TGTGCCAGCAGACTAGGGGGCCCCTACAATGAGCAGTTCTTC. Amino acids: CASRLGGPYNEQFF.

V gene TRBV4-1 combines with J gene TRBJ2-7; 9 nucleotides match TRBD2. The V gene end was trimmed by 3 bases and the J gene end by 6 bases; junction bases not matched to a gene: 3. This CDR3 has 13 residues. CDR1 is MGHRA and CDR2 is YSYEKL in the germline V gene. CDR3 in DNA: TGCGCCAGCAGCCAGGGACTAGCCGGCGAGCAGTACTTC. Translating it yields CASSQGLAGEQYF.

V gene TRBV11-2 combines with J gene TRBJ2-5; no firm D call. CDR3 length: 15 residues. CDR1 and CDR2 from the germline V gene are SGHAT and FQNNGV. Trimming stripped 0 bases from V and 5 bases from J, with 13 bases between. The CDR3 DNA reads TGTGCCAGCAGCTTAGATGGAGATGGGTGGGAGACCCAGTACTTC. It codes for CASSLDGDGWETQYF.

This rearrangement joins TRBV11-2 to TRBJ2-7; possible D gene TRBD1, 5 bases. Germline CDR1 is SGHAT and CDR2 is FQNNGV. V was pared by 1 base and J by 6 bases, with 13 bases between. The CDR3 contains 14 residues. The DNA for the CDR3 is TGTGCCAGCAGCTTAGTTCAGGGTTACGGCGAGCAGTACTTC. This gives the protein CASSLVQGYGEQYF.

V usage is TRBV4-2 and J usage is TRBJ2-7, with TRBD1 identical over 7 bases. The junction had 7 bases not matched to a gene; V was cut back by 5 bases and J by 3 bases. Germline CDR1 is LGHNA and CDR2 is YNFKEQ. This CDR3 spans 14 amino acids. The CDR3 reads CASSSFRDSYEQYF. The DNA of the CDR3 is TGTGCCAGCAGCTCCTTCCGGGACAGCTACGAGCAGTACTTC.

The J gene is TRBJ1-1, the V gene TRBV19; 8 positions agree with TRBD1. Trimming cost V 3 bases and J 1 base; bases outside gene matches: 7. This CDR3 region has 16 residues. The V gene's germline CDR1 is LNHDA and CDR2 SQIVND (reference sequence). The chain's CDR3 is CASSIFPTGENTEAFF. CDR3 coding DNA: TGTGCCAGTAGTATCTTTCCGACAGGGGAGAACACTGAAGCTTTCTTT.